This TCR beta chain originates from a study of CD8 T cells in Susac syndrome. This CDR3 has 17 residues. CDR1 is LNHNV, CDR2 YYDKDF, per germline (reference sequence). V gave up 0 bases and J gave up 9 bases; unmatched junction bases: 15. After extraction with the RNeasy kit, about 0.5 to 1 ug of the RNA was reverse transcribed using random hexamers. The immunoSEQ assay covered 54 Vbeta and 13 Jbeta segments for CDR3. TCRdb used MiXCR to reprocess the immunoSEQ multiplex PCR reads, holding one entry per CDR3 protein. Of around 110,000 distinct CDR3 sequences listed, roughly 95% are singletons. The chain uses TRBV15 and TRBJ2-3, with 7 bases identical to TRBD1. This receptor was taken from a human donor with Susac syndrome. Sequenced material: CD4+ T cells from PBMCs. The chain's CDR3 is CATSRDGTGATGRTQYF. In nucleotides, the CDR3 is TGTGCCACCAGCAGAGATGGAACAGGGGCCACGGGTCGGACGCAGTATTTT.